Described below is a single T cell receptor (beta chain) sequence and its context. There are a few counts of this clonotype. The antigen this receptor binds is unknown. No much larger clone is present one base from it, and per-base qualities are unavailable. This sample is part of a study of blood T cells in healthy people across ages (dated by TCRdb to between 2014 and 2017). For the study in its entirety: In model experiments, template switching captured roughly one uniquely barcoded TCR beta cDNA molecule for every two T cells. To track age-related changes in TCR beta repertoire diversity, the study relied on deep sequencing normalized with unique cDNA molecular identifiers. Four age groups were formed from the donors: young (average approximately 15 years), middle-aged (approximately 42), aged (around 62) and long-lived (around 82). For two donors (one aged 18 to 29 and one aged 80 or older), the study analyzed two additional independent replicas of 1 million unique cDNA reads from the same blood draw. Results the study describes overall, beyond this receptor: Because donor CMV infection status was unknown, age-related changes in expanded clonotypes were potentially confounded. Total diversity estimates from one million sequenced T cells were considered lower bounds and underestimates. Compared with the aged group, the long-lived group had more naive CD4+ T cells, fewer expanded clones and increased TCR diversity, suggesting age selection. Observed TCR beta diversity per million T cells fell roughly linearly with age, and a significant reduction was already apparent by age approximately 40. Since profiling was done on bulk unsorted PBMCs, naive and antigen-experienced compartments could not be conclusively compared. A strong correlation was found between observed TCR beta diversity and the percentage of naive T cells measured by flow cytometry.

Library preparation used 5' RACE. Sequencing was performed on an Illumina HiSeq 2500. A second roughly 6 to 12 cycle PCR used a sample-barcoded 5' primer and a J-beta primer mix. A template-switch 5' adaptor carrying 12 random nucleotides introduced a unique molecular identifier onto each TCR beta cDNA molecule. Each sample yielded at least 2.5 million CDR3-containing paired-end reads. All of the RNA was converted into first-strand cDNA using the Mint cDNA synthesis kit, with a TRBC-specific oligonucleotide serving as the primer. Following uracil-DNA glycosylase treatment, all cDNA underwent a first 18-cycle PCR with the universal primers M1SS and BC2_uni_R. Concerning the study's data processing: For normalization, 1 million high-quality reads, each with a distinct molecular identifier, were randomly selected from each sample. Reads sharing molecular identifiers were discarded rather than binned into consensus sequences. MiTCR, set to a Q25 quality threshold and the strictest error-elimination algorithm, was used for CDR3 identification, clonotype clustering and error correction. A nonparametric unseen species model with Euler transformation was used to estimate a lower bound on total TCR beta diversity. The public reads were run again by TCRdb, first through fastp at Q25 and then through MiXCR, and only productive beta chains were kept. Rows are unified per CDR3 protein, each entry keeping the most common DNA and genes. TCRdb's processing, not the authors', yielded these V and J calls. This sample holds some 760,000 distinct CDR3 sequences; more than 20% were observed only once. The ten largest clones capture 9.4% of the sample.

The 39 donors, aged about 6 to 95 years, were systemically healthy Caucasian individuals from Russia. Around 9.7 milliliters of peripheral blood were collected from each donor into EDTA-treated Vacutainer tubes. Ficoll-Paque density-gradient centrifugation was used to isolate PBMCs, with at least 6.5 million per sample. Total RNA was extracted from PBMCs with Trizol reagent, with at least 5 micrograms obtained per sample. Naive CD45RAhigh/CD27high T cell percentages were measured by flow cytometry on a PBMC aliquot from every donor. The sample was also linked to a second study, of T cells of mothers and their children. The second publication reports: Nine systemically healthy Caucasian individuals served as donors, namely three mothers together with their six children. cDNA synthesis consumed the entire amount of extracted RNA, loaded at roughly 1.5 ug RNA in each 15 ul reaction. In the second PCR, sample barcodes and 2-4 random nucleotides were introduced via the M1S primer. Over 8.5 million TCR beta CDR3 reads came from each mother, compared with around 3 million reads from each child. TCR recombination output is similarly shaped by thymic selection in related and unrelated pairs, with a minor effect exerted by inherited differences. Related mother-child pairs always showed normalized repertoire overlap that was slightly higher than in unrelated mother-child pairs, though the difference was never significant. Persistent microchimeric T cell clones were not detected, at a sensitivity of 85 to 100 clones per million clonotypes. In the study, deep NGS was used to compare the TCR beta repertoires of mothers and children, and features distinguishing related mother-child pairs from unrelated individuals were sought. The mean age was around 42 +/- 4 years for the mothers and roughly 10 +/- 4 years for the children. After adapter ligation was performed with NEBNext reagents, the libraries were sequenced on an Illumina HiSeq 2000 with 100+100 nt paired-end reads. To prevent cross-contamination, the mother and child libraries were prepared a month apart and were sequenced in separate runs. For each donor, between roughly 450,000 and 2,200,000 distinct TCR beta clonotypes were identified. Naive TCR beta clonotypes were estimated from low-frequency clonotypes matched to each donor's FACS-determined naive share, without sorting.

This receptor was obtained from a boy aged 5-17 years in good health. Sequences were obtained from blood.

The CDR3 region has the sequence CASSQVGGRLNEQFF. The DNA reads as follows: TGCGCCAGCAGCCAAGTCGGGGGGAGGCTCAATGAGCAGTTCTTC. The V and J genes are TRBV4-1 and TRBJ2-5; TRBD2 matches 7 bases in the middle. The tail of the sequence fits TRBJ2-1 better, so the J call may be wrong. The CDR3 has 15 amino acids, counting the end cysteine and phenylalanine. Only the CDR3 region is kept as DNA, spanning 45 bases read in frame from base 1. From the germline V gene, CDR1 is MGHRA and CDR2 is YSYEKL.